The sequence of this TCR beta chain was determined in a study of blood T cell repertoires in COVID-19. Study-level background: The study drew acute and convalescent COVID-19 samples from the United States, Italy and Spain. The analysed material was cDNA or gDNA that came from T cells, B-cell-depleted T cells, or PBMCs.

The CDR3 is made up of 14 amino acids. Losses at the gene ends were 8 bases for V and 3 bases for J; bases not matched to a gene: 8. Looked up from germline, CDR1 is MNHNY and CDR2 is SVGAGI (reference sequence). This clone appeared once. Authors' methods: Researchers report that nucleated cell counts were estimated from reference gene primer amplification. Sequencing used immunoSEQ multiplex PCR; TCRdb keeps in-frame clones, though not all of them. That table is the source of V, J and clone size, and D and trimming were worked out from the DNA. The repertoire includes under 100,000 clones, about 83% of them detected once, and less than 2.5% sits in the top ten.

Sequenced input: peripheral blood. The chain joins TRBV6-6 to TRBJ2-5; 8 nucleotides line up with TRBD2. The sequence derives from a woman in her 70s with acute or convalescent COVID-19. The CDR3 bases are TGTGCCAGCGGGGTAGCGGGGATTGAAGAGACCCAGTACTTC. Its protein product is CASGVAGIEETQYF.